Given below is one TCR beta chain in context. This sample was included in a study of patients and donors after allogeneic stem cell transplantation. Each CDR3 protein is one row after TCRdb ran MiXCR on the RT-PCR reads. The data contain about 200,000 distinct CDR3 sequences, around two fifths of them seen just once; the ten biggest clones take up about 30%. Germline CDR1 and CDR2: LGHNA and YNFKEQ. The V and J ends lost 5 bases and 5 bases respectively, with 16 bases between them. The CDR3 contains 15 residues. This rearrangement joins TRBV4-2 to TRBJ1-5; TRBD1 is a possible D gene (6 bases). This TCR was recovered from a human donor who was either an allogeneic HSCT recipient or a stem cell or donor lymphocyte infusion donor (not recorded which). It is not recorded whose cells these are; they may come from a transplant donor. The sequencing sample was made of blood, either unsorted or a sorted T cell fraction (not recorded which). The CDR3 spells CASSSHRDTYQPQHF. For the CDR3, the DNA is TGTGCCAGCAGCTCGCACCGGGACACCTATCAGCCCCAGCATTTT.